One and the same sample provided the 20 T cell receptor beta chains below, sequenced in a study of beta chain features in type 1 diabetes (dated by TCRdb to 2017 to 2018). Library preparation used the immunoSEQ multiplex PCR assay. The High Capacity cDNA Reverse Transcription Kit was used to reverse transcribe all of the isolated RNA, meaning that expressed TCRB transcripts were what got sequenced. TCRdb took over this immuneACCESS table, retaining in-frame rearrangements with V and J assigned. Such tables are incomplete; in checked studies, under half of the missing clones stem from an unresolved V gene, and the remainder is unexplained. The table for this sample lists 900,000 or so clones; roughly a sixth of them were counted only once. The ten largest clonotypes hold around 0.02% of the sample. Sequencing was performed on naive CD4+ T cells from blood. The sample's cell subset or site label, decoded: true naive CD4+ T cells. The receptors here all came from a woman aged 18-35 years in good health.

This clone came up a few times. This rearrangement joins TRBV4-3 to TRBJ2-5, with 10 bases aligning to TRBD2. After removal of 0 bases from V and 5 bases from J, the junction contained 9 bases not matched to a gene. Germline loops: CDR1 LGHNA, CDR2 YSLEER. This CDR3 region has 17 residues. DNA of the CDR3: TGCGCCAGCAGCCAAGAGAGGTCCCTAGCGGGAGTTGAGACCCAGTACTTC. This codes for CASSQERSLAGVETQYF.

This clone has more than one count but fewer than ten. The rearrangement uses TRBV20-1 and TRBJ2-7; D is unclear. CDR1 and CDR2 (germline): DFQATT, SNEGSKA (reference sequence). Trimming removed 3 bases at V and 4 bases at J, with 4 bases between. CDR3 size: 10 residues. The CDR3 DNA follows: TGCAGTGCTAGGATTTACGAGCAGTACTTC. Protein: CSARIYEQYF.

This clone was counted a few times. The genes are TRBV14 and TRBJ2-5; D possibly corresponds to TRBD2 (6 bases). V lost 4 bases, J lost 5 bases, and 17 bases lay in between. This CDR3 is 15 amino acids long. Looked up from germline, CDR1 is SGHDN and CDR2 is FVKESK. The CDR3 DNA follows: TGTGCCAGCAGCCGCCGATGGGGGGAGTGGGAGACCCAGTACTTC. Amino acid sequence: CASSRRWGEWETQYF. Together with reference TRBV14 and TRBJ2-5, the CDR3 gives the full variable domain: EAGVTQFPSHSVIEKGQTVTLRCDPISGHDNLYWYRRVMGKEIKFLLHFVKESKQDESGMPNNRFLAERTGGTYSTLKVQPAELEDSGVYFCASSRRWGEWETQYFGPGTRLLVL.

J is TRBJ2-5 and V is TRBV18; 10 nucleotides line up with TRBD1. J gave up 5 bases and V 1 base, and 4 bases lay outside the gene matches. Germline loops: CDR1 KGHSH, CDR2 LQKENI. The CDR3 totals 15 residues. The CDR3 loop is CASSPRDRGRETQYF. The CDR3 DNA reads TGTGCCAGCTCACCACGGGACAGGGGACGGGAGACCCAGTACTTC.

This clone was seen a handful of times. This chain links TRBV6-5 with TRBJ1-1; 8 bases are a match to TRBD1. This CDR3 spans 14 amino acids. The V segment lost 2 bases and the J segment 4 bases; nucleotides outside the gene matches: 3. Germline assignment: CDR1 MNHEY and CDR2 SVGAGI. The chain's CDR3 is CASSYDRGSTEAFF. The CDR3 coding sequence is TGTGCCAGCAGTTACGACAGGGGTAGCACTGAAGCTTTCTTT.

This sequence joins TRBV5-4 and TRBJ2-1, with D tentatively TRBD1 or TRBD2 (5 bases each). Germline V gene sequence: CDR1 SGHNT, CDR2 YYREEE (reference sequence). The CDR3 loop spans 12 amino acids. The germline V and J ends were trimmed by 1 base and 7 bases, with 6 bases remaining between them. The CDR3 spells CASSLWGNEQFF. For the CDR3, the DNA is TGTGCCAGCAGCTTGTGGGGGAATGAGCAGTTCTTC.

This clone was counted a few times. The CDR3 sequence: CASSSPTGSPGNIQYF. The CDR3 bases are TGTGCCAGCAGTTCTCCGACCGGGAGTCCCGGAAACATTCAGTACTTC. This sequence joins TRBV28 and TRBJ2-4; D possibly corresponds to TRBD2 (6 bases). The V and J ends lost 4 bases and 6 bases respectively, with 19 bases between them. Per germline, CDR1 MDHEN and CDR2 SYDVKM. The CDR3 consists of 16 residues.

In this sample, this clone turned up a few times. This chain links TRBV18 with TRBJ2-7, with 7 bases that match TRBD1. The CDR3 sequence is 15 residues long. V gave up 2 bases and J gave up 5 bases; unmatched junction bases: 9. In germline, CDR1 is KGHSH, CDR2 LQKENI. The CDR3 loop reads CASSPTPTGIHEQYF. In DNA, the CDR3 is TGTGCCAGCTCACCAACCCCGACAGGGATCCACGAGCAGTACTTC.

This clone was picked up a small number of times. The chain couples TRBV5-1 to TRBJ2-5; no definite D call. CDR3 length: 14 amino acids. Germline V gene lookup returns CDR1 SGHRS and CDR2 YFSETQ. The V gene lost 4 bases and the J gene lost 2 bases, with 12 bases spanning the gap. CDR3 nucleotides: TGCGCCAGCAGCCCGGGTACCCTACAAGAGACCCAGTACTTC. It specifies CASSPGTLQETQYF.

This clone was detected only a few times. The chain couples TRBV18 to TRBJ2-6; D may be TRBD1 or TRBD2 (5 bases each). V shed 6 bases and J shed 12 bases, with 12 bases lying between them. Per the germline V gene, CDR1 is KGHSH and CDR2 is LQKENI. The CDR3 runs to 12 residues. The CDR3 sequence: CASSRGAGVLTF. Written as DNA, the CDR3 is TGTGCCAGCTCCCGAGGGGCCGGCGTCCTGACTTTC.

The rearrangement uses TRBV19 and TRBJ1-1, with TRBD1 identical over 7 bases. The CDR3 totals 15 residues. Germline CDR1 reads LNHDA; CDR2 reads SQIVND (reference sequence). With 5 bases clipped from V and 2 bases from J, the junction kept 8 bases outside the gene matches. The CDR3 spells CASSLKRQGNTEAFF. The CDR3 region has the DNA TGTGCCAGTAGTCTAAAACGACAGGGTAACACTGAAGCTTTCTTT.

This clone was seen once. The V call is TRBV21-1, the J call TRBJ2-7; the D call in the table, TRBD1, was not verified against the DNA. TRBV21-1 counts as a pseudogene. The CDR3 sequence is 16 residues long. DNA of the CDR3: TGTGCCAGCAGCAAAAATTGGAACAGGGGATTCTACGAGCAGTACTTC. It is translated as CASSKNWNRGFYEQYF.

The rearrangement uses TRBV7-2 and TRBJ2-5; 13 bases match TRBD2. The CDR3 loop spans 18 amino acids. Trimming took 5 bases from V and 4 from J; bases not matched to a gene: 13. Germline loops: CDR1 SGHTA, CDR2 FQGNSA. CDR3 nucleotides: TGTGCCAGCAGCGCGAGGAGACTAGCGGGAGGAAAGCGAGAGACCCAGTACTTC. It codes for CASSARRLAGGKRETQYF.

This clone has only a few counts. V gene TRBV20-1 combines with J gene TRBJ2-1, with D perhaps given as TRBD1 or TRBD2 (5 bases each). This CDR3 contains 11 residues. V lost 5 bases and J lost 12, with 14 bases in between. CDR1 is DFQATT and CDR2 is SNEGSKA in the germline V gene (reference sequence). The CDR3 reads CSAGSGSGQFF. The CDR3 region has the DNA TGCAGTGCTGGCTCAGGGAGCGGGCAGTTCTTC.

The V and J genes are TRBV2 and TRBJ2-1, with D perhaps matching TRBD2 (5 bases). This CDR3 is 15 amino acids long. CDR1 and CDR2 from the germline V gene are SNHLY and FYNNEI. Deletions cut 5 bases from V and 2 bases from J, with 13 bases between. The CDR3 sequence: CASSHRENPYNEQFF. In nucleotides, the CDR3 is TGTGCCAGCAGTCACCGGGAAAACCCCTACAATGAGCAGTTCTTC.

The chain is built from TRBV6-1 and TRBJ1-2; D is unresolved. Germline V gives CDR1 MNHNS, CDR2 SASEGT. The CDR3 covers 13 residues. V gave up 6 bases and J gave up 2 bases, with 10 bases separating them. In DNA form, the CDR3 reads TGTGCCAGCAGCTACGGACGAAACTATGGCTACACCTTC. This sequence encodes CASSYGRNYGYTF.

The V gene is TRBV14, the J gene TRBJ2-7; tentative D call: TRBD2 (6 bases). The CDR3 is 15 amino acids. CDR1 is SGHDN and CDR2 is FVKESK in the germline V gene. The ends were cut back, 3 bases at V and 4 bases at J, with 16 bases in the middle. CDR3 bases: TGTGCCAGCAGCCAGCGGGGACGCCCATTGTACGAGCAGTACTTC. Translation gives CASSQRGRPLYEQYF.

The table lists this clone with many counts. V is TRBV10-3 and J is TRBJ2-1; tentative D call: TRBD1 (6 bases). There are 13 residues in the CDR3. Trimming took 4 bases from V and 7 from J, leaving 11 bases between them. Germline loops: CDR1 ENHRY, CDR2 SYGVKD. CDR3 nucleotide sequence: TGTGCCATCAGTGGAGGTCAGGGGAATGAGCAGTTCTTC. It is translated as CAISGGQGNEQFF.

This clone appeared a few times. The chain carries TRBV28 and TRBJ2-2, with 9 bases aligning to TRBD2. Per germline, CDR1 MDHEN and CDR2 SYDVKM. After removal of 5 bases from V and 0 bases from J, the junction contained 7 bases not matched to a gene. This CDR3 has 17 residues. CDR3 protein: CASSPSGRNANTGELFF. The DNA of the CDR3 is TGTGCCAGCAGTCCCAGCGGGAGGAACGCGAACACCGGGGAGCTGTTTTTT.

The table lists this clone with a few counts. V and J are TRBV27 and TRBJ2-1; 7 bases fit TRBD1. This CDR3 is built from 17 residues. Unmatched junction bases numbered 10, after V lost 5 bases and J lost 0 bases. Germline values: CDR1 MNHEY, CDR2 SMNVEV (reference sequence). The CDR3 nucleotides are TGTGCCAGCAGTCTACAGGGGCTACCTTTCTCCTACAATGAGCAGTTCTTC. Protein product: CASSLQGLPFSYNEQFF.